The 32 T cell receptor beta chains below were found in one sample sequenced in a study of cytomegalovirus exposure and HLA in healthy donors. PCR primers comprised 60 Vbeta and 13 Jbeta primers. Sequencing used immunoSEQ multiplex PCR; TCRdb keeps in-frame clones, though not all of them. Listed are around 130,000 clones; 1.5% to 2.5% falls within the top ten. Sequences were obtained from PBMCs. These receptors all stem from a woman in her fifties or sixties in good health and CMV-seronegative.

The rearrangement links TRBV9 to TRBJ2-3; no reliable D call. The V gene lost 4 bases and the J gene lost 8 bases, with 11 bases spanning the gap. This CDR3 has 12 amino acids. Per germline, CDR1 SGDLS and CDR2 YYNGEE. The CDR3 reads CASSPIPGTQYF. The CDR3 nucleotides are TGTGCCAGCAGCCCTATCCCGGGTACGCAGTATTTT.

This chain links TRBV19 with TRBJ2-3; TRBD1 matches 8 bases. CDR3 size: 15 residues. Germline V gene lookup returns CDR1 LNHDA and CDR2 SQIVND (reference sequence). Germline trimming cut 3 bases from V and 4 bases from J; bases unmatched to any gene: 6. CDR3 nucleotides: TGTGCCAGTAGTATGGACAGGGATCTGTCAGATACGCAGTATTTT. Translation: CASSMDRDLSDTQYF.

Here the CDR3 reads CASSKGGVRETQYF. CDR3 bases: TGTGCCAGTAGTAAGGGAGGGGTCCGGGAGACCCAGTACTTC. This chain uses TRBV19 with TRBJ2-5, with 7 bases identical to TRBD2. Per the germline V gene, CDR1 is LNHDA and CDR2 is SQIVND (reference sequence). The CDR3 is 14 residues long. The trim removed 4 bases at V and 5 bases at J, leaving 7 bases unmatched. Drawing the rest from reference TRBV19 and TRBJ2-5, the complete variable domain is DGGITQSPKYLFRKEGQNVTLSCEQNLNHDAMYWYRQDPGQGLRLIYYSQIVNDFQKGDIAEGYSVSREKKESFPLTVTSAQKNPTAFYLCASSKGGVRETQYFGPGTRLLVL.

The chain is built from TRBV4-1 and TRBJ2-1; D might be TRBD1 (6 bases). Trimming stripped 1 base from V and 10 bases from J, with 32 bases between. CDR3 length: 20 residues. Germline CDR1 and CDR2: MGHRA and YSYEKL. CDR3: CASSQVARGVGVRPLGEQFF. CDR3 in DNA: TGCGCCAGCAGCCAAGTGGCCAGGGGAGTTGGGGTACGGCCATTGGGGGAGCAGTTCTTC.

The chain has TRBV10-3 and TRBJ2-5, with 8 bases aligning to TRBD2. Germline V gene data show CDR1 as ENHRY and CDR2 as SYGVKD. The ends lost 6 bases at V and 4 bases at J; junction bases unmatched: 4. The length of the CDR3 is 13 residues. DNA of the CDR3: TGTGCCATCAGCAGAGGACTAGCAGAGACCCAGTACTTC. This sequence encodes CAISRGLAETQYF.

This chain joins TRBV5-1 and TRBJ2-1, with 11 bases matching TRBD2. Unmatched junction bases numbered 5, after V lost 7 bases and J lost 2 bases. The CDR3 length is 15 residues. Germline V lookup: CDR1 SGHRS, CDR2 YFSETQ. In DNA form, the CDR3 reads TGCGCCAGCTGCACTAGCGGGAGTCCCTACAATGAGCAGTTCTTC. Its protein is CASCTSGSPYNEQFF.

This chain joins TRBV7-9 and TRBJ1-1; 11 bases align to TRBD1. Germline CDR1 reads SEHNR; CDR2 reads FQNEAQ (reference sequence). V was pared by 5 bases and J by 5 bases, with 4 bases of the junction left unmatched. This CDR3 comprises 14 residues. As DNA, the CDR3 is TGTGCCAGCAGCAAGGGACAGGGGGGGACTGAAGCTTTCTTT. This codes for CASSKGQGGTEAFF.

The chain is built from TRBV19 and TRBJ1-1, with D perhaps matching TRBD1 (6 bases). In germline, CDR1 is LNHDA, CDR2 SQIVND (reference sequence). The CDR3 sequence is 12 residues long. V gave up 8 bases and J gave up 4 bases, with 11 bases separating them. The CDR3 region is CASSTGSTEAFF. CDR3 sequence (DNA): TGTGCCAGTTCTACAGGGTCCACTGAAGCTTTCTTT.

This chain uses TRBV28 with TRBJ1-1, with D possibly TRBD1 on 5 matching bases. Germline lookup yields CDR1 MDHEN and CDR2 SYDVKM. The CDR3 sequence is 13 residues long. Trimming stripped 3 bases from V and 4 bases from J, with 9 bases between. The DNA of the CDR3 is TGTGCCAGCAGTTTGTCCGGGGGCACTGAAGCTTTCTTT. It translates to CASSLSGGTEAFF. Complete variable domain (other parts from reference TRBV28 and TRBJ1-1): DVKVTQSSRYLVKRTGEKVFLECVQDMDHENMFWYRQDPGLGLRLIYFSYDVKMKEKGDIPEGYSVSREKKERFSLILESASTNQTSMYLCASSLSGGTEAFFGQGTRLTVV.

This chain joins TRBV4-1 and TRBJ2-5, with a possible D match to TRBD1 (5 bases). Per germline, CDR1 MGHRA and CDR2 YSYEKL. The CDR3 runs 15 residues. The V end was cut by 1 base, the J end by 11 bases, with 20 bases between. The CDR3 protein is CASSQVRAGIEEQYF. DNA of the CDR3: TGCGCCAGCAGCCAAGTCCGGGCAGGGATTGAGGAGCAGTACTTC.

The rearrangement uses TRBV4-1 and TRBJ2-2, with D possibly TRBD2 on 6 matching bases. The CDR3 runs to 15 residues. With 3 bases removed from V and 8 bases from J, the gap between germline ends came to 16 bases. Germline V gives CDR1 MGHRA, CDR2 YSYEKL. The CDR3: CASSHSGPTGGELFF. In DNA form, the CDR3 reads TGCGCCAGCAGCCATAGCGGCCCAACAGGAGGGGAGCTGTTTTTT.

This chain uses TRBV5-1 with TRBJ2-7; no firm D call. The CDR3 runs to 12 residues. CDR1 SGHRS and CDR2 YFSETQ come from the germline V gene. V was clipped by 5 bases and J by 3 bases, with 9 bases between them. The CDR3, as DNA: TGCGCCAGCAGTTCTACCCTCTACGAGCAGTACTTC. It yields the protein CASSSTLYEQYF.

The chain recombines TRBV27 with TRBJ1-2; D not certain. Germline V lookup: CDR1 MNHEY, CDR2 SMNVEV (reference sequence). Trimming stripped 5 bases from V and 4 bases from J, with 17 bases between. The CDR3 runs to 15 residues. CDR3 DNA sequence: TGTGCCAGCAGTACGAGACGGGGTAGTGGCTATGGCTACACCTTC. Translating gives CASSTRRGSGYGYTF.

Of note for this clone: The identical CDR3 is also encoded by other nucleotide sequences in the sample. V and J are TRBV5-1 and TRBJ2-7; TRBD1 matches 12 bases. CDR1 is SGHRS, CDR2 YFSETQ, per germline. The ends lost 5 bases at V and 4 bases at J; junction bases unmatched: 4. This CDR3 is 14 amino acids long. In DNA, the CDR3 is TGCGCCAGCAGTCCGGGACAGGGGGCGTACGAGCAGTACTTC. This sequence encodes CASSPGQGAYEQYF. The full variable domain, its missing parts supplied by reference TRBV5-1 and TRBJ2-7, is KAGVTQTPRYLIKTRGQQVTLSCSPISGHRSVSWYQQTPGQGLQFLFEYFSETQRNKGNFPGRFSGRQFSNSRSEMNVSTLELGDSALYLCASSPGQGAYEQYFGPGTRLTVT.

The J gene is TRBJ2-3, the V gene TRBV6-5; 11 bases are shared with TRBD2. Germline assignment: CDR1 MNHEY and CDR2 SVGAGI. V lost 6 bases to trimming and J lost 5 bases; unmatched junction nucleotides: 4. CDR3 length: 14 amino acids. The CDR3 DNA sequence: TGTGCCAGCAGGCTAGCGGGGGGTCGAGATACGCAGTATTTT. It is translated as CASRLAGGRDTQYF.

The V gene is TRBV5-4, the J gene TRBJ2-6; the D is unclear. Germline V gene lookup returns CDR1 SGHNT and CDR2 YYREEE (reference sequence). Trimming shortened V by 4 bases and J by 1 base, and 9 bases separated the two germline ends. The CDR3 is made up of 15 amino acids. CDR3 protein: CASSRSTSGANVLTF. DNA for the CDR3: TGTGCCAGCAGCCGATCCACATCTGGGGCCAACGTCCTGACTTTC. The variable domain in full, completed from reference TRBV5-4 and TRBJ2-6, reads ETGVTQSPTHLIKTRGQQVTLRCSSQSGHNTVSWYQQALGQGPQFIFQYYREEENGRGNFPPRFSGLQFPNYSSELNVNALELDDSALYLCASSRSTSGANVLTFGAGSRLTVL.

This chain joins TRBV11-2 and TRBJ1-1, with D unclear. CDR3 length: 13 amino acids. CDR1 is SGHAT, CDR2 FQNNGV, per germline. Trimming removed 5 bases from V and 1 base from J, with 8 bases in between. Here the CDR3 reads CASSPLGNTEAFF. For the CDR3, the DNA is TGTGCCAGCAGCCCACTTGGGAACACTGAAGCTTTCTTT.

The chain recombines TRBV4-1 with TRBJ1-2, with 9 positions matching TRBD1. V shed 3 bases, J shed 6 bases, and the junction held 11 bases outside the gene matches. There are 16 residues in the CDR3. CDR1 is MGHRA and CDR2 is YSYEKL in the germline V gene. CDR3 sequence reads: CASSHVPGQGKDGYTF. The CDR3 DNA sequence: TGCGCCAGCAGCCACGTACCGGGACAGGGTAAGGATGGCTACACCTTC.

The chain is built from TRBV28 and TRBJ2-2, with D maybe TRBD2 (6 bases). V lost 6 bases and J 4 bases, leaving 12 bases between the germline ends. The CDR3 loop spans 14 amino acids. CDR1 MDHEN and CDR2 SYDVKM come from the germline V gene. The CDR3 sequence: CASRSAGTTGELFF. CDR3 DNA: TGTGCCAGCAGATCCGCGGGGACCACCGGGGAGCTGTTTTTT.

The V and J genes are TRBV6-4 and TRBJ2-4; D perhaps matches TRBD1 (6 bases). V was cut by 2 bases and J by 0 bases, with 17 bases left in between. The CDR3 is 18 amino acids. Per the germline V gene, CDR1 is MRHNA and CDR2 is SNTAGT. Here the CDR3 reads CASSDATGLRIAKNIQYF. The DNA for the CDR3 is TGTGCCAGCAGTGACGCCACAGGGCTTCGTATAGCCAAAAACATTCAGTACTTC.

The rearrangement links TRBV6-4 to TRBJ1-5; TRBD1 is a possible D gene (5 bases). Germline assignment: CDR1 MRHNA and CDR2 SNTAGT. The CDR3 has 15 amino acids. V lost 7 bases and J lost 2, with 15 bases in between. The CDR3 is CASIPRWGGNQPQHF. The DNA of the CDR3 is TGTGCCAGCATCCCCCGGTGGGGGGGCAATCAGCCCCAGCATTTT.

The chain links TRBV6-1 to TRBJ2-1; maybe TRBD2 (5 bases). V was cut by 8 bases and J by 3 bases, with 14 bases left in between. CDR3 length: 14 residues. CDR1 MNHNS and CDR2 SASEGT come from the germline V gene. The chain's CDR3 is CASRSGSLYNEQFF. The CDR3 region has the DNA TGTGCCAGCCGGTCGGGGTCGCTCTACAATGAGCAGTTCTTC.

The chain employs TRBV18 and TRBJ2-6, with 8 bases fitting TRBD2. This CDR3 comprises 18 residues. V was clipped by 3 bases and J by 2 bases; unmatched bases: 9. The germline CDR1 and CDR2 sequences are KGHSH and LQKENI. Here the CDR3 DNA reads TGTGCCAGCTCACCGGAATTAGCGGGAACAACTGGGGCCAACGTCCTGACTTTC. Amino acid sequence: CASSPELAGTTGANVLTF.

The J gene is TRBJ2-3, the V gene TRBV5-6; D possibly corresponds to TRBD2 (6 bases). The V gene's germline CDR1 is SGHDT and CDR2 YYEEEE. The V gene lost 0 bases and the J gene lost 4 bases, with 12 bases spanning the gap. The CDR3 runs 15 residues. The CDR3 loop is CASSLAGVRPDTQYF. The CDR3 DNA sequence: TGTGCCAGCAGCTTGGCGGGGGTGCGCCCAGATACGCAGTATTTT.

The chain couples TRBV28 to TRBJ1-2; no clear D. Germline loops: CDR1 MDHEN, CDR2 SYDVKM. The CDR3 runs to 11 residues. Between the trimmed V and J ends, which lost 4 bases and 5 bases, there was a span of 5 bases. CDR3 nucleotides: TGTGCCAGCAGTTGGAGGTATGGCTACACCTTC. Its protein product is CASSWRYGYTF.

Written as DNA, the CDR3 is TGCAGCGTCACCCTGCCGGGACTAGCGGGAGGCACAGATACGCAGTATTTT. Translating gives CSVTLPGLAGGTDTQYF. This chain joins TRBV29-1 and TRBJ2-3; 14 bases are shared with TRBD2. The CDR3 covers 17 residues. The trim removed 6 bases at V and 1 base at J, leaving 9 bases unmatched. The germline gives CDR1 SQVTM, CDR2 ANQGSEA.

J is TRBJ1-6 and V is TRBV10-3, with D possibly TRBD1 on 5 matching bases. V was shortened by 8 bases and J by 4 bases, with 15 bases between the two germline ends. The CDR3 has 15 amino acids. CDR1 is ENHRY and CDR2 is SYGVKD in the germline V gene. The CDR3 DNA reads as TGTGCCATCGGCTCCGCGGGGGATTATAATTCACCCCTCCACTTT. It is translated as CAIGSAGDYNSPLHF.

This rearrangement joins TRBV7-8 to TRBJ2-7, with TRBD1 matching over 8 bases. Germline V gene sequence: CDR1 SGHVS, CDR2 FQNEAQ. Losses at the gene ends were 4 bases for V and 4 bases for J; bases not matched to a gene: 6. This CDR3 comprises 14 residues. CDR3 sequence reads: CASSSGQGSYEQYF. CDR3 sequence (DNA): TGTGCCAGCAGCTCAGGACAGGGATCGTACGAGCAGTACTTC.

The rearrangement joins TRBV19 to TRBJ1-1; the D is unclear. Germline values: CDR1 LNHDA, CDR2 SQIVND (reference sequence). The CDR3 runs 13 residues. V shed 9 bases and J shed 1 base, with 12 bases lying between them. The CDR3 region has the DNA TGTGCCAGCCATACTGGGCGGAACACTGAAGCTTTCTTT. This translates into CASHTGRNTEAFF.

The chain links TRBV2 to TRBJ1-2, with 7 bases identical to TRBD1. This CDR3 contains 13 residues. Germline V gene data show CDR1 as SNHLY and CDR2 as FYNNEI. With 0 bases clipped from V and 8 bases from J, the junction kept 3 bases outside the gene matches. The CDR3 DNA sequence: TGTGCCAGCAGTGAAGCGCGAGGGGGCGGCTACACCTTC. Residues: CASSEARGGGYTF.

V gene TRBV7-8 combines with J gene TRBJ1-1; 7 nucleotides line up with TRBD1. J gave up 2 bases and V 8 bases, and 5 bases lay outside the gene matches. CDR1 is SGHVS, CDR2 FQNEAQ, per germline. This CDR3 spans 13 amino acids. The CDR3 DNA follows: TGTGCCAGCCTGGGACAGCCAAACACTGAAGCTTTCTTT. Protein product: CASLGQPNTEAFF.

J is TRBJ1-1 and V is TRBV5-8; 9 bases are a match to TRBD1. The germline V gene encodes CDR1 SGHTS and CDR2 YDEGEE. After removal of 2 bases from V and 3 bases from J, the junction contained 8 bases not matched to a gene. The CDR3 runs 16 residues. The CDR3 sequence: CASSLYGQGRYTEAFF. As DNA, the CDR3 is TGTGCCAGCAGCTTATACGGACAGGGGAGATACACTGAAGCTTTCTTT.